Presented here are 16 T cell receptor beta chains from one specimen sequenced in a study of cytomegalovirus exposure and HLA in healthy donors. The PCR was carried out with 60 Vbeta primers and 13 Jbeta primers. The table came from immunoSEQ multiplex PCR; TCRdb's copy has only in-frame clones and leaves some out. The sample records about 180,000 clones, about 77% being singletons. The specimen was PBMCs. These receptors all come from a young man in good health and CMV-seronegative.

A word on this clone: One junction end disagrees with the germline gene, perhaps due to a read error. The chain's CDR3 is CASSRTGTGDLFF. CDR3 bases: TGTGCCAGTAGTAGAACCGGGACAGGGGACCTGTTTTTT. The chain combines TRBV19 with TRBJ2-2; 10 bases line up with TRBD1. This CDR3 has 13 residues. Germline lookup yields CDR1 LNHDA and CDR2 SQIVND (reference sequence).

This chain links TRBV25-1 with TRBJ2-2, with D tentatively TRBD2 (6 bases). Germline CDR1 MGHDK, CDR2 SYGVNS. This CDR3 has 13 amino acids. Trimming shortened V by 4 bases and J by 6 bases, and 9 bases separated the two germline ends. CDR3 region: CASSVWDSGELFF. CDR3 nucleotide sequence: TGTGCCAGCAGTGTTTGGGACTCCGGGGAGCTGTTTTTT.

The chain links TRBV19 to TRBJ1-5; tentatively, D is TRBD1 (6 bases). V lost 3 bases to trimming and J lost 2 bases, with 11 bases between them. Germline values: CDR1 LNHDA, CDR2 SQIVND (reference sequence). The CDR3 loop spans 15 amino acids. Here the CDR3 reads CASSISGVGNQPQHF. For the CDR3, the DNA is TGTGCCAGTAGTATTTCAGGGGTAGGCAATCAGCCCCAGCATTTT.

This sequence joins TRBV11-2 and TRBJ2-7, with 8 bases aligning to TRBD2. CDR1 is SGHAT, CDR2 FQNNGV, per germline. J gave up 5 bases and V 4 bases, and 16 bases lay outside the gene matches. This CDR3 contains 17 residues. The CDR3 here is CASSSRQREPFIHEQYF. CDR3 bases: TGTGCCAGCAGCTCTAGACAGCGGGAGCCTTTCATCCACGAGCAGTACTTC.

With respect to this clone: Other DNA sequences of this sample code for an identical CDR3. This chain joins TRBV18 and TRBJ2-7, with D perhaps TRBD2 (5 bases). V was cut by 3 bases and J by 0 bases, with 6 bases left in between. This CDR3 is built from 13 residues. In germline, CDR1 is KGHSH, CDR2 LQKENI. For the CDR3, the DNA is TGTGCCAGCTCACCCACTAGCTCCTACGAGCAGTACTTC. The encoded protein is CASSPTSSYEQYF.

The V gene is TRBV18, the J gene TRBJ2-1, with TRBD2 as a possible D gene (6 bases). Germline V gives CDR1 KGHSH, CDR2 LQKENI. Trimming cost V 4 bases and J 0 bases, with 10 bases left between them. The CDR3 covers 15 residues. CDR3 residues: CASSQLASSYNEQFF. CDR3 in DNA: TGTGCCAGCTCACAACTAGCCTCCTCCTACAATGAGCAGTTCTTC.

The chain recombines TRBV7-9 with TRBJ2-7; 7 nucleotides line up with TRBD1. Germline CDR1 SEHNR, CDR2 FQNEAQ (reference sequence). V shed 5 bases, J shed 3 bases, and the junction held 13 bases outside the gene matches. CDR3 length: 16 residues. The CDR3 nucleotides read TGTGCCAGCAGCAGGCAGGGACAGCCAACGAACTACGAGCAGTACTTC. Protein product: CASSRQGQPTNYEQYF.

The chain carries TRBV5-4 and TRBJ2-5, with a weak D call TRBD2 (6 bases). The germline CDR1 and CDR2 sequences are SGHNT and YYREEE (reference sequence). This CDR3 comprises 13 residues. Trimming took 4 bases from V and 2 from J, leaving 9 bases between them. The CDR3 coding sequence is TGTGCCAGCAGCGCAGGAGGGCAAGAGACCCAGTACTTC. Protein sequence: CASSAGGQETQYF. The complete variable domain, with remaining parts taken from reference TRBV5-4 and TRBJ2-5, reads ETGVTQSPTHLIKTRGQQVTLRCSSQSGHNTVSWYQQALGQGPQFIFQYYREEENGRGNFPPRFSGLQFPNYSSELNVNALELDDSALYLCASSAGGQETQYFGPGTRLLVL.

This clone was observed a few times. The V call is TRBV9, the J call TRBJ2-3; 7 bases agree with TRBD2. The J segment lost 2 bases and the V segment lost 3 bases, leaving 6 bases of the junction unmatched. Germline lookup yields CDR1 SGDLS and CDR2 YYNGEE. This CDR3 comprises 15 residues. The CDR3 spells CASSEAGTTTDTQYF. The CDR3 coding sequence is TGTGCCAGCAGCGAAGCCGGGACTACCACAGATACGCAGTATTTT.

The rearrangement uses TRBV7-9 and TRBJ2-2; tentative D call: TRBD2 (6 bases). V lost 5 bases and J 6 bases, leaving 16 bases between the germline ends. The germline CDR1 and CDR2 sequences are SEHNR and FQNEAQ (reference sequence). CDR3 length: 15 residues. The CDR3 DNA sequence: TGTGCCAGCAGCACCTTGGTAGGGAGGTCCGGGGAGCTGTTTTTT. This sequence encodes CASSTLVGRSGELFF.

The chain recombines TRBV6-1 with TRBJ2-5; 10 bases fit TRBD1. In germline, CDR1 is MNHNS, CDR2 SASEGT. The J segment lost 6 bases and the V segment lost 5 bases, leaving 9 bases of the junction unmatched. CDR3 length: 15 residues. The CDR3 nucleotides read TGTGCCAGCAGTCTGGGACAGGGGCTCTCAAAGACCCAGTACTTC. It encodes CASSLGQGLSKTQYF.

The table lists this clone with a few counts. The gene calls are TRBV28 and TRBJ1-5; TRBD1 agrees at 9 bases. After removal of 8 bases from V and 10 bases from J, the junction contained 33 bases not matched to a gene. The CDR3 totals 21 residues. From germline, CDR1 is MDHEN and CDR2 SYDVKM. CDR3 coding DNA: TGTGCCAGCCCCCCTCGGGAAGTTGGTTTATATGTACAGGGGGCCTCGAATCCCCAGCATTTT. As protein: CASPPREVGLYVQGASNPQHF.

This clone was recorded only once. This chain joins TRBV4-2 and TRBJ2-1; D call uncertain. V lost 3 bases to trimming and J lost 5 bases, with 11 bases between them. The CDR3 spans 14 residues. Germline CDR1 LGHNA, CDR2 YNFKEQ. The CDR3: CASSQALFDNEQFF. CDR3 in DNA: TGTGCCAGCAGCCAGGCCCTCTTTGACAATGAGCAGTTCTTC.

The chain couples TRBV6-6 to TRBJ2-7, with D possibly TRBD1 on 6 matching bases. The ends were cut back, 2 bases at V and 0 bases at J, with 14 bases in the middle. Germline values: CDR1 MNHNY, CDR2 SVGAGI (reference sequence). This CDR3 contains 16 residues. CDR3 amino acids: CASSYAGQTSSYEQYF. The DNA for the CDR3 is TGTGCCAGCAGTTACGCCGGACAGACGAGCTCCTACGAGCAGTACTTC.

This clone was detected a few times. The V call is TRBV6-6, the J call TRBJ2-2; no reliable D call. In germline, CDR1 is MNHNY, CDR2 SVGAGI (reference sequence). This CDR3 is 12 amino acids long. The V end was cut by 2 bases, the J end by 9 bases, with 7 bases between. The chain's CDR3 is CASSYLSRELFF. As DNA, the CDR3 is TGTGCCAGCAGTTACCTTAGTCGGGAGCTGTTTTTT.

The chain has TRBV2 and TRBJ1-5; 8 nucleotides align to TRBD1. J gave up 6 bases and V 5 bases, and 6 bases lay outside the gene matches. The CDR3 consists of 14 residues. Germline CDR1 SNHLY, CDR2 FYNNEI. This CDR3 reads CASSPGGGGQPQHF. Here the CDR3 DNA reads TGTGCCAGCAGTCCAGGGGGCGGGGGTCAGCCCCAGCATTTT.